The 21 T cell receptor beta chains reported below all come from one sample, sequenced in a study of identical twins. TCRdb recomputed calls from the 5' RACE reads with MiXCR, one row per CDR3 protein. The sample includes approximately 600,000 distinct CDR3 sequences, less than 9% seen only once; the top ten take about 1.6%. This same sample was also part of a study on yellow fever vaccine responses in identical twins.

Sequencing was done on a sample of PBMCs. Receptors originate from a woman younger than 30 in good health.

V usage is TRBV2 and J usage is TRBJ1-1; a weak D match, TRBD1 (6 bases). Trimming removed 11 bases at V and 5 bases at J, with 18 bases between. The CDR3 has 13 amino acids. Germline V gene lookup returns CDR1 SNHLY and CDR2 FYNNEI. CDR3 sequence reads: CASMGGAGTEAFF. The CDR3 coding sequence is TGTGCCTCCATGGGGGGGGCTGGGACTGAAGCTTTCTTT.

In DNA form, the CDR3 reads TGCGCCAGCAGCTTGGCTCTAGCGGGAGGTGGCGCCGGGGAGCTGTTTTTT. This gives the protein CASSLALAGGGAGELFF. The chain has TRBV5-1 and TRBJ2-2; 11 bases fit TRBD2. Germline V gene sequence: CDR1 SGHRS, CDR2 YFSETQ. The CDR3 loop spans 17 amino acids. Losses at the gene ends were 0 bases for V and 6 bases for J; bases not matched to a gene: 7.

The genes are TRBV6-1 and TRBJ1-6; 8 bases are shared with TRBD1. V lost 8 bases and J lost 3; bases outside the gene matches: 6. From germline, CDR1 is MNHNS and CDR2 SASEGT. The CDR3 covers 15 residues. CDR3 DNA: TGTGCCAGCCGGGACAGGAGCGGCTATAATTCACCCCTCCACTTT. This codes for CASRDRSGYNSPLHF.

The table lists this clonotype with many counts. This chain links TRBV12-3 or TRBV12-4 with TRBJ2-3; no reliable D call. There are 13 residues in the CDR3. Trimming left V 6 bases short and J 0 bases short, with 7 bases between. The CDR3 coding sequence is TGTGCCAGCAGCCCATCAAGCACAGATACGCAGTATTTT. This codes for CASSPSSTDTQYF.

This clonotype has at least ten counts. The chain joins TRBV2 to TRBJ1-2; no reliable D call. Trimming took off 4 bases at V and 0 bases at J, with 12 bases between the two ends. CDR3 length equals 15 residues. In germline, CDR1 is SNHLY, CDR2 FYNNEI. The CDR3 DNA follows: TGTGCCAGCAGTGTAATGACACAAGCTAACTATGGCTACACCTTC. It translates to CASSVMTQANYGYTF.

In this sample, this clonotype turned up many times. The gene calls are TRBV4-2 and TRBJ2-2; TRBD1 is a possible D gene (5 bases). Looked up from germline, CDR1 is LGHNA and CDR2 is YNFKEQ. The CDR3 runs 17 residues. V lost 0 bases, J lost 6 bases, and 17 bases lay in between. The CDR3 DNA sequence: TGTGCCAGCAGCCAAGAGTTGGGTCGGACAAAGCCCGGGGAGCTGTTTTTT. Its protein product is CASSQELGRTKPGELFF.

This clonotype was recorded many times. The chain employs TRBV28 and TRBJ2-7; 7 nucleotides line up with TRBD1. This CDR3 comprises 11 residues. V lost 5 bases to trimming and J lost 10 bases; unmatched junction nucleotides: 5. Germline CDR1 reads MDHEN; CDR2 reads SYDVKM. The CDR3 region is CASSTGAPQYF. The CDR3 DNA reads as TGTGCCAGCAGTACAGGGGCCCCACAGTACTTC.

J is TRBJ2-3 and V is TRBV28, with TRBD2 matching 7 bases. Germline assignment: CDR1 MDHEN and CDR2 SYDVKM. Trimming took 4 bases from V and 0 from J; bases not matched to a gene: 10. The CDR3 spans 17 residues. In nucleotides, the CDR3 is TGTGCCAGCAGTTCCCGTAGGGGTAGCGGGAGCACAGATACGCAGTATTTT. It specifies CASSSRRGSGSTDTQYF.

This clonotype has a count of ten or more. The chain links TRBV3-1 to TRBJ1-1; D gene unclear. V lost 1 base and J 0 bases, leaving 6 bases between the germline ends. The CDR3 is 14 residues long. Germline V lookup: CDR1 LGHDT, CDR2 YNNKEL (reference sequence). The CDR3 here is CASSQALMNTEAFF. For the CDR3, the DNA is TGTGCCAGCAGCCAAGCCTTAATGAACACTGAAGCTTTCTTT.

J is TRBJ1-5 and V is TRBV6-1; 7 bases align to TRBD1. V shed 7 bases and J 9 bases; nucleotides not matched to a gene: 9. Germline CDR1 reads MNHNS; CDR2 reads SASEGT. CDR3 length: 13 amino acids. CDR3: CASTRGRGLPQHF. CDR3 in DNA: TGTGCCAGCACGAGGGGCAGGGGGTTGCCCCAGCATTTT.

This clonotype was seen only a few times. The chain couples TRBV20-1 to TRBJ2-7; TRBD2 matches at 7 bases. Germline assignment: CDR1 DFQATT and CDR2 SNEGSKA (reference sequence). The V gene end was trimmed by 5 bases and the J gene end by 2 bases; junction bases not matched to a gene: 12. The CDR3 runs to 15 residues. The CDR3 sequence is CSAFPSGGRTYEQYF. In DNA form, the CDR3 reads TGCAGTGCTTTCCCAAGTGGCGGGAGAACCTACGAGCAGTACTTC.

This clonotype was observed at least ten times. The chain couples TRBV2 to TRBJ2-5, with D possibly TRBD2 on 6 matching bases. The V gene's germline CDR1 is SNHLY and CDR2 FYNNEI. The CDR3 is made up of 16 amino acids. The ends were cut back, 2 bases at V and 1 base at J, with 14 bases in the middle. The CDR3 spells CASSETHLTSQETQYF. The CDR3 DNA reads as TGTGCCAGCAGTGAAACCCACCTGACTAGCCAAGAGACCCAGTACTTC.

Many counts were recorded for this clonotype. This chain uses TRBV12-3 or TRBV12-4 with TRBJ2-2, with D tentatively TRBD1 (6 bases). Between the trimmed V and J ends, which lost 6 bases and 6 bases, there was a span of 14 bases. The CDR3 covers 14 residues. Here the CDR3 DNA reads TGTGCCAGCAGGCCAGGGGCGTATCCCGGGGAGCTGTTTTTT. Encoded protein: CASRPGAYPGELFF.

The sample holds a few counts of this clonotype. The CDR3 reads CASRGQGFYNEQFF. The CDR3 DNA sequence: TGTGCCAGCCGCGGACAGGGATTCTACAATGAGCAGTTCTTC. This sequence joins TRBV2 and TRBJ2-1; 8 nucleotides line up with TRBD1. The CDR3 is 14 residues long. J was trimmed by 3 bases and V by 8 bases; bases with no gene match: 6. CDR1 SNHLY and CDR2 FYNNEI come from the germline V gene.

V is TRBV19 and J is TRBJ2-7; 9 positions match TRBD1. With V trimmed by 4 bases and J by 2 bases, 6 bases remained unmatched. CDR3 length: 15 amino acids. Germline V gene sequence: CDR1 LNHDA, CDR2 SQIVND (reference sequence). In nucleotides, the CDR3 is TGTGCCAGTAGTACCATCGGGACAGGGACCTACGAGCAGTACTTC. This sequence encodes CASSTIGTGTYEQYF.

This clonotype was counted ten times or more. V gene TRBV29-1 combines with J gene TRBJ2-1; TRBD2 matches 11 bases. V trimming: 3 bases; J trimming: 6 bases; junction bases outside the gene matches: 10. The CDR3 length is 16 residues. The V gene's germline CDR1 is SQVTM and CDR2 ANQGSEA. CDR3 DNA: TGCAGCGTTGACCCCTCACTAGCGGGGGTCGGCAATGAGCAGTTCTTC. It specifies CSVDPSLAGVGNEQFF.

This sequence joins TRBV3-1 and TRBJ2-2; D gene uncertain. V lost 4 bases and J lost 8, with 17 bases in between. Germline-derived CDR1 and CDR2 are LGHDT and YNNKEL (reference sequence). The CDR3 loop spans 15 amino acids. This CDR3 is CASSPTVDRSGELFF. For the CDR3, the DNA is TGTGCCAGCAGCCCCACGGTAGATCGTTCTGGGGAGCTGTTTTTT.

On this clonotype itself: Mismatch with germline at one junction end may stem from a read error. The chain has TRBV12-3 or TRBV12-4 and TRBJ2-1, with 10 positions matching TRBD2. This CDR3 has 14 residues. CDR3 sequence (DNA): TGTGCCAGCAGTCTAGCGGGAGCGTTTAGACCCCGGTTCTTC. This translates into CASSLAGAFRPRFF.

This clonotype has a handful of counts. CDR3 protein: CSVGLALPGETQYF. In nucleotides, the CDR3 is TGCAGCGTTGGATTAGCCCTCCCGGGGGAGACCCAGTACTTC. The V call is TRBV29-1, the J call TRBJ2-5, with D possibly TRBD2 on 5 matching bases. V shed 4 bases and J shed 5 bases, with 17 bases lying between them. In germline, CDR1 is SQVTM, CDR2 ANQGSEA. The CDR3 sequence is 14 residues long. Based on the CDR3 plus reference TRBV29-1 and TRBJ2-5, the full variable domain is SAVISQKPSRDICQRGTSLTIQCQVDSQVTMMFWYRQQPGQSLTLIATANQGSEATYESGFVIDKFPISRPNLTFSTLTVSNMSPEDSSIYLCSVGLALPGETQYFGPGTRLLVL.

This clonotype was detected a few times. V and J are TRBV5-1 and TRBJ2-7; either TRBD1 or TRBD2 may supply D (5 bases each). The CDR3 is 13 residues long. Germline-derived CDR1 and CDR2 are SGHRS and YFSETQ. V shed 0 bases and J shed 5 bases, with 9 bases lying between them. Written as DNA, the CDR3 is TGCGCCAGCAGCTTGGACGGGGCGAACGAGCAGTACTTC. This sequence encodes CASSLDGANEQYF.

A few counts support this clonotype. The V gene is TRBV10-3, the J gene TRBJ2-7; TRBD1 might be the D (6 bases). This CDR3 region has 13 residues. The V gene's germline CDR1 is ENHRY and CDR2 SYGVKD. Deletions cut 2 bases from V and 3 bases from J, with 8 bases between. CDR3: CAISEGGFYEQYF. CDR3 DNA sequence: TGTGCCATCAGTGAGGGGGGCTTCTACGAGCAGTACTTC.